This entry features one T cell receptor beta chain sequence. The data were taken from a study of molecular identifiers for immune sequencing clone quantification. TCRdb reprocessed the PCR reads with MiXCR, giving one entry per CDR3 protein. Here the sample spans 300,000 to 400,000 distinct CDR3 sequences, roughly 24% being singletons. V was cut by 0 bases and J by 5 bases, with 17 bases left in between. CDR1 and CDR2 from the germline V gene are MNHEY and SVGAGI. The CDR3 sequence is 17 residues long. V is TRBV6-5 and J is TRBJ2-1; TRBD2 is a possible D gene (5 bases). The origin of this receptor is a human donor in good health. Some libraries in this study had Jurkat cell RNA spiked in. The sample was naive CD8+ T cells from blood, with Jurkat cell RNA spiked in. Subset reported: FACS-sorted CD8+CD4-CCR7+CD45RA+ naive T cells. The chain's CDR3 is CASSYSRARPLDNEQFF. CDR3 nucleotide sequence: TGTGCCAGCAGTTACTCGAGGGCCCGACCCCTTGACAATGAGCAGTTCTTC.